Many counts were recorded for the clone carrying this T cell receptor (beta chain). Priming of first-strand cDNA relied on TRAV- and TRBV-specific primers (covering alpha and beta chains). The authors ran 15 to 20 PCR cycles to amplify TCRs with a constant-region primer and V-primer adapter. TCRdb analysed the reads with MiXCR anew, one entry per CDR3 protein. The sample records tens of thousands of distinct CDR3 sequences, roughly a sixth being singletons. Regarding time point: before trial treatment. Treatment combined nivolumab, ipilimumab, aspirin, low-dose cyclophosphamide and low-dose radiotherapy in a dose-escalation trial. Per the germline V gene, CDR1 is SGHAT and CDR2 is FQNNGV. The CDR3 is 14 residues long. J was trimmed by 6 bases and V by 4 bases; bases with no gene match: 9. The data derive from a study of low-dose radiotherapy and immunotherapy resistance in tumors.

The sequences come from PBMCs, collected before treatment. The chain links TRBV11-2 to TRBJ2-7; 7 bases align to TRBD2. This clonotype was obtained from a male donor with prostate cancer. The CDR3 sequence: CASSYLGGEGEQYF. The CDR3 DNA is TGTGCCAGCAGCTATTTGGGAGGGGAGGGCGAGCAGTACTTC.